These 24 T cell receptor beta chains share one sample of origin, sequenced in a study of beta chain features in type 1 diabetes. Notes on the study in general: TCRB CDR3 length was moderately but significantly reduced in all four CD4+ subsets of Type 1 diabetes patients.

These receptors are not linked to any known antigen. cDNA synthesis used the whole RNA isolate, giving expressed TCRB sequences. Using immunoSEQ multiplex PCR, the repertoire was profiled, and TCRdb retains in-frame clones only, with some absent. Among 250,000 or so clones, around 13% were seen once, and the ten largest hold roughly 0.02%. Sequenced sample: naive CD4+ T cells from blood. The receptor set was obtained from a man aged 30 to 39 with type 1 diabetes.

The table lists this clone with a few counts. The rearrangement uses TRBV5-1 and TRBJ1-2, with 7 bases matching TRBD1. After removal of 0 bases from V and 7 bases from J, the junction contained 3 bases not matched to a gene. CDR1 and CDR2 from the germline V gene are SGHRS and YFSETQ. The CDR3 loop spans 13 amino acids. The CDR3 loop is CASSLGGGSGYTF. The CDR3 DNA follows: TGCGCCAGCAGCTTGGGAGGGGGCAGTGGCTACACCTTC.

The chain combines TRBV27 with TRBJ1-4, with a tentative D call TRBD1 (5 bases). Trimming shortened V by 6 bases and J by 4 bases, and 15 bases separated the two germline ends. The germline gives CDR1 MNHEY, CDR2 SMNVEV (reference sequence). The CDR3 has 15 residues. The CDR3 is CASRPRGGINEKLFF. CDR3 DNA: TGTGCCAGCAGACCGAGGGGAGGGATTAATGAAAAACTGTTTTTT.

The chain carries TRBV4-1 and TRBJ2-1; 8 bases agree with TRBD1. V was pared by 4 bases and J by 8 bases, with 13 bases of the junction left unmatched. Germline CDR1 and CDR2: MGHRA and YSYEKL. The CDR3 has 16 residues. CDR3 sequence: CASSLYLDRVYDEQFF. For the CDR3, the DNA is TGCGCCAGCAGCCTCTACCTGGACAGGGTTTATGATGAGCAGTTCTTC.

The chain combines TRBV30 with TRBJ2-1, with 9 bases that match TRBD2. Germline CDR1 reads GTSNPN; CDR2 reads SVGIG (reference sequence). V shed 8 bases and J 5 bases; nucleotides not matched to a gene: 13. CDR3 length equals 15 residues. As DNA, the CDR3 is TGTGCCAGGGACCTTAGCGGGAGATACGACAATGAGCAGTTCTTC. This codes for CARDLSGRYDNEQFF.

The chain joins TRBV12-1 to TRBJ2-7; TRBD2, the table's D call, lacks a check against the DNA. TRBV12-1 constitutes a pseudogene. This CDR3 has 15 residues. CDR3 protein: CASTEGGLARLEQYF. The CDR3 DNA sequence: TGTGCCAGCACCGAAGGGGGACTAGCGCGTCTCGAGCAGTACTTC.

The J gene is TRBJ2-4, the V gene TRBV9, with TRBD1 matching 7 bases. Trimming cost V 3 bases and J 10 bases; bases outside gene matches: 13. CDR3 length: 15 amino acids. Germline values: CDR1 SGDLS, CDR2 YYNGEE. The CDR3 region is CASSETDRAQGIQYF. CDR3 bases: TGTGCCAGCAGCGAAACCGACAGGGCCCAAGGAATTCAGTACTTC.

The J gene is TRBJ2-3, the V gene TRBV9; D ambiguous. The CDR3 contains 14 residues. Germline CDR1 SGDLS, CDR2 YYNGEE. Trimming took off 0 bases at V and 2 bases at J, with 7 bases between the two ends. The CDR3 reads CASSVAPDTDTQYF. The CDR3 bases are TGTGCCAGCAGCGTAGCCCCAGACACAGATACGCAGTATTTT.

The sample holds a few counts of this clone. The V gene is TRBV6-5, the J gene TRBJ1-2, with a weak D call TRBD1 (5 bases). V lost 6 bases to trimming and J lost 8 bases, with 13 bases between them. The CDR3 runs to 12 residues. Per the germline V gene, CDR1 is MNHEY and CDR2 is SVGAGI. CDR3 in DNA: TGTGCCAGCAGGTCAGGGCCGGAAGGCTACACCTTC. Protein sequence: CASRSGPEGYTF.

The CDR3 loop reads CASSGAGSNQPQHF. In nucleotides, the CDR3 is TGTGCCAGTAGTGGGGCAGGGAGCAATCAGCCCCAGCATTTT. This chain joins TRBV19 and TRBJ1-5; D perhaps matches TRBD1 (5 bases). The ends were cut back, 5 bases at V and 1 base at J, with 9 bases in the middle. CDR3 size: 14 residues. Germline V gives CDR1 LNHDA, CDR2 SQIVND (reference sequence).

Only a few counts were recorded for this clone. The rearrangement links TRBV7-9 to TRBJ2-3, with 10 bases that match TRBD2. V dropped 3 bases and J dropped 1; count of bases not matched to a gene: 4. CDR1 and CDR2 from the germline V gene are SEHNR and FQNEAQ (reference sequence). The CDR3 is 16 residues long. The CDR3 is CASSFAGTSGTDTQYF. CDR3 bases: TGTGCCAGCAGCTTTGCCGGGACTAGCGGCACAGATACGCAGTATTTT.

The CDR3: CASSFTSGSTDTQYF. Here the CDR3 DNA reads TGTGCCAGCAGCTTTACTAGCGGCAGCACAGATACGCAGTATTTT. This chain uses TRBV5-6 with TRBJ2-3; 8 nucleotides align to TRBD2. Germline loops: CDR1 SGHDT, CDR2 YYEEEE. The CDR3 has 15 amino acids. After removal of 2 bases from V and 0 bases from J, the junction contained 2 bases not matched to a gene.

As regards this clone: One end of the junction varies from germline; a read error may be responsible. This CDR3 reads CASSFNGLAETQYF. The CDR3 coding sequence is TGTGCTAGCAGCTTTAACGGGTTGGCAGAGACCCAGTACTTC. The V gene is TRBV7-7, the J gene TRBJ2-5; no clear D. CDR1 SSHAT and CDR2 FNYEAQ come from the germline V gene (reference sequence). CDR3 length: 14 amino acids.

The rearrangement joins TRBV5-4 to TRBJ2-1; the D gene is possibly TRBD2 (6 bases). This CDR3 region has 15 residues. Germline V gene sequence: CDR1 SGHNT, CDR2 YYREEE (reference sequence). V was clipped by 4 bases and J by 3 bases, with 14 bases between them. CDR3 region: CASSVRGRDYNEQFF. The CDR3 DNA reads as TGTGCCAGCAGCGTCCGCGGGCGGGACTACAATGAGCAGTTCTTC.

This clone was found a few times. The chain has TRBV5-1 and TRBJ1-1; no clear D. Germline assignment: CDR1 SGHRS and CDR2 YFSETQ. The CDR3 has 13 amino acids. V was clipped by 2 bases and J by 5 bases, with 10 bases between them. CDR3 sequence (DNA): TGCGCCAGCAGCTTAGATCGTCGGACTGAAGCTTTCTTT. It translates to CASSLDRRTEAFF.

This clone was seen a few times. The V gene is TRBV29-1, the J gene TRBJ1-3; 8 bases match TRBD1. CDR1 and CDR2 (germline): SQVTM, ANQGSEA. There are 14 residues in the CDR3. After removal of 1 base from V and 7 bases from J, the junction contained 6 bases not matched to a gene. CDR3 residues: CSVEARQGMNTIYF. CDR3 coding DNA: TGCAGCGTTGAAGCCCGACAGGGGATGAACACCATATATTTT.

A few counts support this clone. The chain carries TRBV7-9 and TRBJ1-1; D possibly corresponds to TRBD1 (5 bases). Trimming pared 5 bases from V and 4 bases from J, leaving 17 bases between. The CDR3 is 15 residues long. Germline loops: CDR1 SEHNR, CDR2 FQNEAQ (reference sequence). This CDR3 reads CASSLEGSAGTEAFF. CDR3 nucleotides: TGTGCCAGCAGCCTAGAGGGGTCAGCAGGCACTGAAGCTTTCTTT.

V is TRBV29-1 and J is TRBJ2-3; 7 bases map to TRBD2. V trimming: 8 bases; J trimming: 4 bases; junction bases outside the gene matches: 6. CDR1 is SQVTM and CDR2 is ANQGSEA in the germline V gene. This CDR3 has 12 amino acids. The chain's CDR3 is CSHRGGSDTQYF. As DNA, the CDR3 is TGCAGCCACCGCGGGGGATCAGATACGCAGTATTTT.

This chain links TRBV11-2 with TRBJ2-7; D might be TRBD1 (5 bases). The CDR3 covers 14 residues. Trimming took off 1 base at V and 0 bases at J, with 7 bases between the two ends. The germline V gene encodes CDR1 SGHAT and CDR2 FQNNGV. DNA of the CDR3: TGTGCCAGCAGCTTAGGGGGCAGCTCCTACGAGCAGTACTTC. Protein: CASSLGGSSYEQYF. The full variable domain, in which reference TRBV11-2 and TRBJ2-7 provide the parts outside the CDR3, is EAGVAQSPRYKIIEKRQSVAFWCNPISGHATLYWYQQILGQGPKLLIQFQNNGVVDDSQLPKDRFSAERLKGVDSTLKIQPAKLEDSAVYLCASSLGGSSYEQYFGPGTRLTVT.

The V call is TRBV11-2, the J call TRBJ2-1; 7 positions match TRBD1. Germline V gives CDR1 SGHAT, CDR2 FQNNGV. V lost 2 bases, J lost 7 bases, and 8 bases stayed unmatched. The CDR3 is made up of 15 amino acids. CDR3 amino acids: CASSLRGQRLNEQFF. CDR3 DNA sequence: TGTGCCAGCAGCTTACGGGGACAGAGGTTAAATGAGCAGTTCTTC.

The sample holds a few counts of this clone. DNA of the CDR3: TGTGCCTGGAGTGTACAGGAAGACACTGAAGCTTTCTTT. It is translated as CAWSVQEDTEAFF. The chain couples TRBV30 to TRBJ1-1; maybe TRBD1 (5 bases). Germline V CDR1 and CDR2: GTSNPN, SVGIG (reference sequence). V was shortened by 0 bases and J by 3 bases, with 8 bases between the two germline ends. The CDR3 totals 13 residues.

V gene TRBV9 combines with J gene TRBJ2-1; D may be TRBD2 (5 bases). Germline loops: CDR1 SGDLS, CDR2 YYNGEE. The germline V and J ends were trimmed by 0 bases and 10 bases, with 14 bases remaining between them. The length of the CDR3 is 14 residues. The CDR3 here is CASSVELGDREQFF. In nucleotides, the CDR3 is TGTGCCAGCAGCGTAGAACTCGGGGATCGGGAGCAGTTCTTC.

This chain connects TRBV7-8 to TRBJ2-5; no reliable D call. CDR3 length equals 11 residues. Per the germline V gene, CDR1 is SGHVS and CDR2 is FQNEAQ. V gave up 5 bases and J gave up 3 bases, with 4 bases separating them. As DNA, the CDR3 is TGTGCCAGCAGCCGCGAAGAGACCCAGTACTTC. Translated, it gives CASSREETQYF.

The chain couples TRBV11-2 to TRBJ1-1; no clear D. The CDR3 has 15 amino acids. Germline assignment: CDR1 SGHAT and CDR2 FQNNGV. V was cut by 5 bases and J by 0 bases, with 13 bases left in between. The CDR3 DNA sequence: TGTGCCAGCAGCATCTGGAGCGACTTGAACACTGAAGCTTTCTTT. Translation gives CASSIWSDLNTEAFF.

The V gene is TRBV27, the J gene TRBJ2-1; 7 positions agree with TRBD1. This CDR3 spans 15 amino acids. CDR1 and CDR2 (germline): MNHEY, SMNVEV (reference sequence). Trimming took 5 bases from V and 4 from J; bases not matched to a gene: 8. The CDR3 DNA follows: TGTGCCAGCAGTCCTGTCCGGGACAGATACAATGAGCAGTTCTTC. It is translated as CASSPVRDRYNEQFF.